This T cell receptor (beta chain) is from a study of CD8 T cells in Susac syndrome. Random hexamers served to reverse transcribe roughly 0.45 to 1 ug RNA. TCRdb re-called the immunoSEQ multiplex PCR reads through MiXCR, storing one row per CDR3 protein. This table has around 270,000 distinct CDR3 sequences, over 75% appearing once. Sequencing of TCR beta drew on CD8+ and CD4+ T cells from blood. The sequence was obtained from a human donor with multiple sclerosis. The specimen sequenced was CD8+ T cells from PBMCs.

CDR3 loop: CASGFQGAANTGELFF. DNA for the CDR3: TGTGCCAGTGGATTCCAGGGGGCGGCAAACACCGGGGAGCTGTTTTTT. The rearrangement uses TRBV19 and TRBJ2-2, with TRBD1 matching over 8 bases. CDR3 length equals 16 residues. The V gene end was trimmed by 8 bases and the J gene end by 2 bases; junction bases not matched to a gene: 10. CDR1 and CDR2 from the germline V gene are LNHDA and SQIVND (reference sequence).